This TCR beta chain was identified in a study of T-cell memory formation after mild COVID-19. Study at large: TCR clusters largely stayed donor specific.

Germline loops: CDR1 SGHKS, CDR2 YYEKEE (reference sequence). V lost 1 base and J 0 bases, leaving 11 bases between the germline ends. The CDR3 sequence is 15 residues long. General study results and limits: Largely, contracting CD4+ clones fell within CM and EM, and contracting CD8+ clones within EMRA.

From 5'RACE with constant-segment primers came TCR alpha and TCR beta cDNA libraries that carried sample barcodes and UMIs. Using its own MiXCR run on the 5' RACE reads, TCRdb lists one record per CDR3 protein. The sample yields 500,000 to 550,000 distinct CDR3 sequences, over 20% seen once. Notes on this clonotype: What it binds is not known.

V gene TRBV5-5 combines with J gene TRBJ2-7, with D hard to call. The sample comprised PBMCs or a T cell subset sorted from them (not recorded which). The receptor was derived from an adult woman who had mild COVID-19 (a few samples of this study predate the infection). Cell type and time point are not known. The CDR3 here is CASSLRLQISYEQYF. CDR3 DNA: TGTGCCAGCAGCTTGAGATTACAGATCTCCTACGAGCAGTACTTC.